Following are 7 T cell receptor beta chains from one sample sequenced in a study of blood T cell repertoires in COVID-19. Repertoires were generated with immunoSEQ multiplex PCR, while TCRdb's copy carries only in-frame clones and drops some. Among around 60,000 clones listed, more than 70% were seen once. Sequenced: peripheral blood. Source of these receptors: a man aged 30 to 45 with COVID-19, enrolled during active disease.

The V call is TRBV2, the J call TRBJ1-1, with D possibly TRBD1 on 5 matching bases. The germline CDR1 and CDR2 sequences are SNHLY and FYNNEI. Trimming removed 3 bases at V and 6 bases at J, with 14 bases between. This CDR3 region has 14 residues. The CDR3 DNA reads as TGTGCCAGCAGTGATCGGGAGGGGATCGCTGAAGCTTTCTTT. This translates into CASSDREGIAEAFF.

The chain joins TRBV28 to TRBJ2-7; 10 bases are shared with TRBD2. The CDR3 sequence is 16 residues long. Per the germline V gene, CDR1 is MDHEN and CDR2 is SYDVKM. Trimming took 2 bases from V and 6 from J; bases not matched to a gene: 10. CDR3: CASSLIPSGSSAEQYF. The CDR3 DNA follows: TGTGCCAGCAGTTTAATACCTAGCGGGAGTAGTGCCGAGCAGTACTTC. The whole variable domain, remainder taken from reference TRBV28 and TRBJ2-7, is DVKVTQSSRYLVKRTGEKVFLECVQDMDHENMFWYRQDPGLGLRLIYFSYDVKMKEKGDIPEGYSVSREKKERFSLILESASTNQTSMYLCASSLIPSGSSAEQYFGPGTRLTVT.

The rearrangement uses TRBV7-3 and TRBJ1-1; D may be TRBD1 (5 bases). CDR3 size: 15 residues. Germline loops: CDR1 SGHTA, CDR2 FQGTGA. V lost 5 bases to trimming and J lost 1 base, with 14 bases between them. This chain's CDR3 is CASSPTGGSNTEAFF. The CDR3 nucleotides are TGTGCCAGCAGCCCCACCGGGGGGTCGAACACTGAAGCTTTCTTT.

The chain links TRBV4-2 to TRBJ1-2; 12 bases match TRBD1. Germline CDR1 is LGHNA and CDR2 is YNFKEQ. The trim removed 3 bases at V and 2 bases at J, leaving 10 bases unmatched. The CDR3 is made up of 18 amino acids. CDR3 nucleotides: TGTGCCAGCAGCCAGCCTACCGGGACAGGGGGCCAAAACTATGGCTACACCTTC. Amino acid sequence: CASSQPTGTGGQNYGYTF.

The chain is built from TRBV7-8 and TRBJ1-2, with 8 nucleotides matching TRBD1. This CDR3 has 18 residues. Germline assignment: CDR1 SGHVS and CDR2 FQNEAQ. J lost 3 bases, V lost 5 bases, and 17 bases had no gene match. The CDR3 sequence is CASSQYKPAGGSHYGYTF. DNA of the CDR3: TGTGCCAGCAGCCAATATAAACCTGCAGGGGGCTCCCACTATGGCTACACCTTC.

The J gene is TRBJ1-2, the V gene TRBV28; tentatively, D is TRBD1 (5 bases). This CDR3 has 13 amino acids. The germline V gene has CDR1 MDHEN and CDR2 SYDVKM. Deletions cut 4 bases from V and 5 bases from J, with 11 bases between. Here the CDR3 DNA reads TGTGCCAGCAGTTCACCGGGGGGGTATGGCTACACCTTC. It codes for CASSSPGGYGYTF.

J is TRBJ2-3 and V is TRBV30; 9 nucleotides match TRBD2. Germline V gene sequence: CDR1 GTSNPN, CDR2 SVGIG (reference sequence). There are 18 residues in the CDR3. J lost 0 bases, V lost 0 bases, and 10 bases had no gene match. In DNA form, the CDR3 reads TGTGCCTGGAGTGTAAAGGCGGGAGGGAACTATAGCACAGATACGCAGTATTTT. Amino acids: CAWSVKAGGNYSTDTQYF. The full variable domain, with the rest looked up from reference TRBV30 and TRBJ2-3, is SQTIHQWPATLVQPVGSPLSLECTVEGTSNPNLYWYRQAAGRGLQLLFYSVGIGQISSEVPQNLSASRPQDRQFILSSKKLLLSDSGFYLCAWSVKAGGNYSTDTQYFGPGTRLTVL.